This T cell receptor beta chain is drawn from a study of blood T cell repertoires in COVID-19. Study-wide context: Sample material is recorded as cDNA or gDNA derived from T cells, B-cell-depleted T cells, or PBMCs.

V was pared by 5 bases and J by 8 bases, with 12 bases between. Looked up from germline, CDR1 is MNHEY and CDR2 is SVGAGI. This CDR3 spans 12 amino acids. Authors' methods: Researchers report that nucleated cell counts were estimated from reference gene primer amplification. The protocol was immunoSEQ multiplex PCR, while the TCRdb copy is restricted to in-frame clones and leaves out a portion. V and J calls and clone size follow that table, whereas D and trimming were derived from the DNA. This sample yields approximately 260,000 clones, of which 86% are seen a single time; less than 4% belongs to the top ten.

Sequencing was done on a sample of peripheral blood. The sequence was collected from a man aged 18-30 years with active or convalescent COVID-19. The rearrangement joins TRBV6-5 to TRBJ1-1; possibly TRBD1 for D (5 bases). CDR3 amino acids: CASSNRRAEAFF. In DNA form, the CDR3 reads TGTGCCAGCAGTAACAGGAGGGCCGAAGCTTTCTTT.